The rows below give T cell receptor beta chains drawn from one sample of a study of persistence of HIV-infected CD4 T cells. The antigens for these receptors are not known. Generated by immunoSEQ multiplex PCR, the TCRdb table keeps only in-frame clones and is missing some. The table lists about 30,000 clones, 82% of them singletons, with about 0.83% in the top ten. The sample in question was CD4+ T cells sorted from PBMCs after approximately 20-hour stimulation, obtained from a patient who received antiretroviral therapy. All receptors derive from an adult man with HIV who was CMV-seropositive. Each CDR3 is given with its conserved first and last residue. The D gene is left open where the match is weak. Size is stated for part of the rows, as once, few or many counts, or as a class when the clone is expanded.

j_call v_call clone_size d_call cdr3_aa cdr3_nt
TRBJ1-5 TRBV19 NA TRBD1 CASNLQGASNQPQHF TGTGCCAGTAACCTCCAGGGGGCTAGCAATCAGCCCCAGCATTTT
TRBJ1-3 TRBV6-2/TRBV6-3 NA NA CASSPFLSAWSSGNTIYF TGTGCCAGCAGCCCTTTTTTGTCGGCTTGGAGCTCTGGAAACACCATATATTTT
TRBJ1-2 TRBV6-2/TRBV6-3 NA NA CASSYGQYGYTF TGTGCCAGCAGTTACGGGCAGTATGGCTACACCTTC
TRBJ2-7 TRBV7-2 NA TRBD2 CASSLTSGGPGEQYF TGTGCCAGCAGCTTGACTAGCGGGGGACCGGGCGAGCAGTACTTC
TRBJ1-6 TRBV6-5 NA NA CASKTSYNSPLHF TGTGCCAGCAAGACCTCGTATAATTCACCCCTCCACTTT
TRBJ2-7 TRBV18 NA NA CASSPPYRDRQVEEREQYF TGTGCCAGCTCACCACCCTACAGGGATAGACAGGTGGAGGAGCGCGAGCAGTACTTC
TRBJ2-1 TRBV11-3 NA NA CASSYSNNEQFF TGTGCCAGCAGCTACTCTAACAATGAGCAGTTCTTC
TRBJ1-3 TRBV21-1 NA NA CASSKPSGGGAAGNTIYF TGTGCCAGCAGCAAACCCTCCGGAGGAGGGGCAGCTGGAAACACCATATATTTT
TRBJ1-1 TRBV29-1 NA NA CSVSDRNTEAFF TGCAGCGTGTCGGACAGGAACACTGAAGCTTTCTTT
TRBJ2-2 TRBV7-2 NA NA CASSLEATDPTGELFF TGTGCCAGCAGCTTAGAGGCGACAGACCCTACCGGGGAGCTGTTTTTT
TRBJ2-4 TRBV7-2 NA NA CASSFDTPTNIQYF TGTGCCAGCAGCTTTGACACCCCAACTAATATTCAGTACTTC
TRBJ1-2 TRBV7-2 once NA CASSSLVADKYGYTF TGTGCCAGCAGCTCTCTTGTGGCAGATAAATATGGCTACACCTTC
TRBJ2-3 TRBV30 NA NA CAWSVSPGRDTQYF TGTGCCTGGAGTGTATCCCCGGGTCGAGATACGCAGTATTTT
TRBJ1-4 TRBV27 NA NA CASSLVLTLNEKLFF TGTGCCAGCAGTTTGGTGTTAACCTTAAATGAAAAACTGTTTTTT
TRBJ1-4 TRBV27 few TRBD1 CASRTAQTGGMNEKLFF TGTGCCAGCAGAACAGCTCAGACAGGGGGGATGAATGAAAAACTGTTTTTT
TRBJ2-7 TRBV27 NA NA CASSFGGAPVAEQYF TGTGCCAGCAGTTTTGGGGGGGCGCCTGTAGCCGAGCAGTACTTC
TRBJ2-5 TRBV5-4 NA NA CASSLQETQYF TGTGCCAGCAGCTTACAAGAGACCCAGTACTTC
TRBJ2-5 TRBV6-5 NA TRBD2 CASRLAGGSQETQYF TGTGCCAGCAGACTAGCGGGGGGCTCACAAGAGACCCAGTACTTC
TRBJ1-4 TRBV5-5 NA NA CASSWGTGEKLFF TGTGCCAGCAGCTGGGGGACCGGGGAAAAACTGTTTTTT
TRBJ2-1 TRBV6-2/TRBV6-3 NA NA CASSTRYEQFF TGTGCCAGCAGCACTCGCTATGAGCAGTTCTTC
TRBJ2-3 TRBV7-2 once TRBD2 CASSFKLAGVDTQYF TGTGCCAGCAGCTTTAAACTAGCGGGGGTAGATACGCAGTATTTT
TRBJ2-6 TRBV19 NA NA CASSTKFSGANVLTF TGTGCCAGTAGTACCAAATTCTCTGGGGCCAACGTCCTGACTTTC
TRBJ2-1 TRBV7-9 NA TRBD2 CASTTGGGNEQFF TGTGCCAGCACCACCGGGGGGGGAAATGAGCAGTTCTTC
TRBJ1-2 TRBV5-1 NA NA CASRRSAGGGRDGYTF TGCGCCAGCCGACGCAGCGCAGGTGGGGGCAGGGATGGCTACACCTTC
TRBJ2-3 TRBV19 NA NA CASSIDRVAADTQYF TGTGCCAGTAGTATAGATAGGGTCGCGGCAGATACGCAGTATTTT
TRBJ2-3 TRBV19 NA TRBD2 CASSRTSGGAMLTDTQYF TGTGCCAGTAGTAGGACTAGCGGGGGGGCCATGCTCACAGATACGCAGTATTTT
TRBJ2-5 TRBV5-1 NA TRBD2 CASSRQREQETQYF TGCGCCAGCAGCCGTCAGCGGGAGCAAGAGACCCAGTACTTC
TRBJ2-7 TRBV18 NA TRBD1 CASSPGQGVYEQYF TGTGCCAGCTCACCAGGACAGGGGGTTTACGAGCAGTACTTC
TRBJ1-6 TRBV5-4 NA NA CASSLRRNSPLHF TGTGCCAGCAGTCTGAGAAGGAATTCACCCCTCCACTTT
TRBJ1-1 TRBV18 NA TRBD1 CASSGQGGTEAFF TGTGCCAGCTCAGGACAGGGCGGCACTGAAGCTTTCTTT
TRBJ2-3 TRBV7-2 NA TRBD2 CASRTSGGIKDTQYF TGTGCCAGCAGGACTAGCGGGGGGATCAAAGATACGCAGTATTTT
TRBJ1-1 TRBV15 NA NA CATSRVGTEAFF TGTGCCACCAGCAGAGTTGGCACTGAGGCTTTCTTT
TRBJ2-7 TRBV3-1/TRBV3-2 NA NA CASSQDNWRNRYF TGTGCCAGCAGCCAAGATAATTGGAGGAATCGTTACTTC
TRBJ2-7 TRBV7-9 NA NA CASSLGVNEQYF TGTGCCAGCAGCTTAGGAGTAAACGAGCAGTACTTC
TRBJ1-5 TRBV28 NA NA CASIEGPSNQPQHF TGTGCCAGCATTGAGGGGCCCAGCAATCAGCCCCAGCATTTT
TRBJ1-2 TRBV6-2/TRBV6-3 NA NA CASSYYGINVLNYGYTF TGTGCCAGCAGTTACTACGGGATCAACGTTTTAAACTATGGCTACACCTTC
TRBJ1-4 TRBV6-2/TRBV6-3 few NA CASSDYGATNEKLFF TGTGCCAGCAGCGATTACGGAGCAACTAATGAAAAACTGTTTTTT
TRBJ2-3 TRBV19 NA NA CASSPWTVDTQYF TGTGCCAGTAGTCCCTGGACCGTGGATACGCAGTATTTT
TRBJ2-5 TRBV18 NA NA CASSPNSQETQYF TGTGCCAGCTCACCCAACAGCCAAGAGACCCAGTACTTC
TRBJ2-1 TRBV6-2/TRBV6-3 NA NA CASSRDSFSANEQFF TGTGCCAGCAGCAGGGACTCCTTCTCAGCGAATGAGCAGTTCTTC
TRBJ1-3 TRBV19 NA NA CASSIPNRSGNTIYF TGTGCCAGTAGTATCCCAAACCGCTCTGGAAACACCATATATTTT
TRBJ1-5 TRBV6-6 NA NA CASRSGDGGPQHF TGTGCCAGCAGGTCCGGGGACGGTGGGCCCCAGCATTTT
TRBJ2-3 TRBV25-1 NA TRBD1 CASSDLRTGTSDTQYF TGTGCCAGCAGTGACCTACGGACAGGAACGTCAGATACGCAGTATTTT
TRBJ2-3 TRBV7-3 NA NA CASSGGDPRTQYF TGTGCCAGCAGCGGAGGGGACCCAAGGACGCAGTATTTT
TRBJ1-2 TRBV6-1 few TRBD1 CASSEGTGLYGYTF TGTGCCAGCAGTGAAGGGACAGGCCTCTATGGCTACACCTTC
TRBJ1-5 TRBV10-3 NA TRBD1 CAISEGQGGNQPQHF TGTGCCATCAGTGAGGGACAGGGCGGGAATCAGCCCCAGCATTTT
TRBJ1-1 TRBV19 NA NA CASTSLYRVNTEAFF TGTGCCAGTACCAGCCTATACCGGGTGAACACTGAAGCTTTCTTT
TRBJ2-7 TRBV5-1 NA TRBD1 CASSLGTGGYEQYF TGCGCCAGCAGCTTAGGGACAGGGGGCTACGAGCAGTACTTC
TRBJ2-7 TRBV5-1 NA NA CASSLFQGGSYEQYF TGCGCCAGCAGCTTGTTCCAGGGGGGTTCCTACGAGCAGTACTTC
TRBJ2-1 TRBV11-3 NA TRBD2 CASSSSGGAYNEQFF TGTGCCAGCAGCTCCAGCGGGGGGGCGTACAATGAGCAGTTCTTC
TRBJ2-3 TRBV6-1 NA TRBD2 CASSDGGGPADTQYF TGTGCCAGCAGTGACGGGGGGGGGCCCGCAGATACGCAGTATTTT
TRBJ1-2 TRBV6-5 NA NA CASSYSRLGTTGYTF TGTGCCAGCAGTTACTCTAGGCTCGGGACAACCGGCTACACCTTC
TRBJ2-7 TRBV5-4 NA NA CASSLWGPSYEQYF TGTGCCAGCAGCTTGTGGGGGCCCTCCTACGAGCAGTACTTC
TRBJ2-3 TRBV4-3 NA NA CASSQGGWSTDTQYF TGCGCCAGCAGCCAAGGGGGGTGGAGCACAGATACGCAGTATTTT